This is a list of T cell receptor beta chains from one sample in a study of ipilimumab plus nivolumab after autologous stem cell transplantation. Sequenced by immunoSEQ multiplex PCR; TCRdb stores in-frame clones only, minus some. The data contain some 9,300 clones, 55% to 75% of them singletons. Sample: PBMCs, taken in a trial of ipilimumab plus nivolumab as post-transplant consolidation. The receptors shown here come from a female donor with multiple myeloma. The CDR3 runs from the conserved cysteine through the conserved F or W. Each record gives: CDR3 length, D gene, V gene, clone size, J gene, CDR3 DNA, CDR3 protein. D genes are given only for firm matches. Clone size is stated in some rows and not others, as once, few, many or a class when expanded.

length: 16
D: TRBD1
V: TRBV5-3
size: NA
J: TRBJ2-2
DNA: TGTGCCAGCGGCGGGAAGAGGACAGGGGACACCGGGGAGCTGTTTTTT
CDR3: CASGGKRTGDTGELFF

length: 15
D: NA
V: TRBV6-1
size: NA
J: TRBJ2-3
DNA: TGTGCCAGCAGTGTAGATAACAGCCCCACAGATACGCAGTATTTT
CDR3: CASSVDNSPTDTQYF

length: 12
D: NA
V: TRBV29-1
size: NA
J: TRBJ2-3
DNA: TGCAGCGTTGAATTACCCCAGGGTACGCAGTATTTT
CDR3: CSVELPQGTQYF

length: 14
D: NA
V: TRBV19
size: NA
J: TRBJ2-3
DNA: TGTGCCAGTAGGGACCCCGGGGGCACAGATACGCAGTATTTT
CDR3: CASRDPGGTDTQYF

length: 17
D: NA
V: TRBV4-3
size: medium-sized
J: TRBJ2-6
DNA: TGCGCCAGCAGCCAAGATTCGGAGGACGGAGGGGCCAACGTCCTGACTTTC
CDR3: CASSQDSEDGGANVLTF

length: 13
D: NA
V: TRBV5-5
size: NA
J: TRBJ2-7
DNA: TGTGCCAGCAGATTTGACGGTTCCTACGAGCAGTACTTC
CDR3: CASRFDGSYEQYF

length: 15
D: TRBD1
V: TRBV9
size: NA
J: TRBJ2-2
DNA: TGTGCCAGCAGGAAAACAGGGGGCGCGACCGGGGAGCTGTTTTTT
CDR3: CASRKTGGATGELFF

length: 17
D: TRBD1
V: TRBV18
size: NA
J: TRBJ1-6
DNA: TGTGCCAGCTCACCTGAGGACAGGGGGAGGTATAATTCACCCCTCCACTTT
CDR3: CASSPEDRGRYNSPLHF

length: 12
D: NA
V: TRBV2
size: NA
J: TRBJ2-7
DNA: TGTGCCAGCAGCGACACTTCCTACGAGCAGTACTTC
CDR3: CASSDTSYEQYF

length: 16
D: NA
V: TRBV11-2
size: few
J: TRBJ1-3
DNA: TGTGCCAGCAGCTTAACCGGAGGGAACTCTGGAAACACCATATATTTT
CDR3: CASSLTGGNSGNTIYF

length: 14
D: TRBD2
V: TRBV6-6
size: NA
J: TRBJ2-7
DNA: TGTGCCAGCTCCCAGCGGGAGGCCCCCTACGAGCAGTACTTC
CDR3: CASSQREAPYEQYF

length: 12
D: NA
V: TRBV6-1
size: few
J: TRBJ1-2
DNA: TGTGCCAGCAGGCGGACCGAGTATGGCTACACCTTC
CDR3: CASRRTEYGYTF

length: 15
D: NA
V: TRBV7-2
size: NA
J: TRBJ2-1
DNA: TGTGCCAGCATATTGGGGATGGCGGGCCAGGGTGAGCAGTTCTTC
CDR3: CASILGMAGQGEQFF

length: 16
D: NA
V: TRBV9
size: NA
J: TRBJ2-6
DNA: TGTGCCAGCAGCGTAGTCCTCGGAGGTGGGGCCAACGTCCTGACTTTC
CDR3: CASSVVLGGGANVLTF

length: 15
D: TRBD1
V: TRBV14
size: few
J: TRBJ1-1
DNA: TGTGCCAGCAGCCAAGGACAGGGGGCGGGCACTGAAGCTTTCTTT
CDR3: CASSQGQGAGTEAFF

length: 13
D: NA
V: TRBV6-1
size: NA
J: TRBJ2-5
DNA: TGTGCCAGCAGTGAAGCGCGGCAGGGAGGTCAGTACTTC
CDR3: CASSEARQGGQYF

length: 16
D: TRBD1
V: TRBV5-1
size: NA
J: TRBJ1-2
DNA: TGCGCCAGCAGCTCCTCCGGACAGGGACTTGTCTATGGCTACACCTTC
CDR3: CASSSSGQGLVYGYTF

length: 13
D: TRBD1
V: TRBV10-3
size: few
J: TRBJ2-5
DNA: TGTGCCGCCAAGGGGACAGGGGGGGAGACCCAGTACTTC
CDR3: CAAKGTGGETQYF

length: 14
D: NA
V: TRBV7-3
size: NA
J: TRBJ2-3
DNA: TGTGCCAGCAGCTCAGGTACAGGGACAGATACGCAGTATTTT
CDR3: CASSSGTGTDTQYF

length: 11
D: NA
V: TRBV10-1
size: NA
J: TRBJ1-2
DNA: TGCGCCAGGACTCCGCTCTATGGCTACACCTTC
CDR3: CARTPLYGYTF

length: 12
D: NA
V: TRBV5-4
size: NA
J: TRBJ2-1
DNA: TGTGCCAGCAGCTTATGGACAGATGAGCAGTTCTTC
CDR3: CASSLWTDEQFF

length: 15
D: TRBD1
V: TRBV6-6
size: NA
J: TRBJ2-7
DNA: TGTGCCAGCAGTTTTCACACCGGGACAGCCTACGAGCAGTACTTC
CDR3: CASSFHTGTAYEQYF

length: 15
D: TRBD1
V: TRBV27
size: NA
J: TRBJ2-1
DNA: TGTGCCAGCAGCTTCGACAGGGGGCTTTACAATGAGCAGTTCTTC
CDR3: CASSFDRGLYNEQFF

length: 13
D: NA
V: TRBV7-3
size: NA
J: TRBJ2-1
DNA: TGTGCCAGCAGCTTATCTGTCGACAATGAGCAGTTCTTC
CDR3: CASSLSVDNEQFF

length: 14
D: NA
V: TRBV5-4
size: NA
J: TRBJ2-7
DNA: TGTGCCAGCAGCCAGATCCACGGGGGCGCCGAGCAGTACTTC
CDR3: CASSQIHGGAEQYF

length: 15
D: NA
V: TRBV5-1
size: few
J: TRBJ1-1
DNA: TGCGCCAGCAGCTTGGCCTTTGGGGGGCGGACTGAAGCTTTCTTT
CDR3: CASSLAFGGRTEAFF

length: 13
D: NA
V: TRBV29-1
size: NA
J: TRBJ2-7
DNA: TGCAGCGGCATCCCTAAGGGGTTATACGAGCAGTACTTC
CDR3: CSGIPKGLYEQYF

length: 8
D: NA
V: TRBV21-1
size: once
J: TRBJ2-3
DNA: TGTGCCAGCAGCTCCCGTCATTTT
CDR3: CASSSRHF

length: 13
D: TRBD1
V: TRBV10-2
size: NA
J: TRBJ2-7
DNA: TGCGCCAGCAGTGGACAGGGTTCCTACGAGCAGTACTTC
CDR3: CASSGQGSYEQYF

length: 14
D: NA
V: TRBV7-2
size: NA
J: TRBJ2-7
DNA: TGTGCCAGCAGCAAAACTCAAACTAGCAACGAGCAGTACTTC
CDR3: CASSKTQTSNEQYF

length: 13
D: NA
V: TRBV10-1
size: once
J: TRBJ1-1
DNA: TGCGCCAGTTCCCGGTATCCGAACACTGAAGCTTTCTTT
CDR3: CASSRYPNTEAFF

length: 15
D: TRBD1
V: TRBV27
size: once
J: TRBJ1-4
DNA: TGTGCCAGCAGTATCAGGGGGCAATTGAATGAAAAACTGTTTTTT
CDR3: CASSIRGQLNEKLFF

length: 15
D: NA
V: TRBV7-9
size: once
J: TRBJ2-1
DNA: TGTGCCAGCAGCTTAGGTAGTGCTTCCCAGACCGAGCAGTTCTTC
CDR3: CASSLGSASQTEQFF

length: 13
D: NA
V: TRBV6-5
size: few
J: TRBJ2-5
DNA: TGTGCCAGCAGCCTCGGTCTCCGTGGGAATCAGTACTTC
CDR3: CASSLGLRGNQYF

length: 14
D: NA
V: TRBV28
size: NA
J: TRBJ1-2
DNA: TGTGCCAGCAGGTTACTGGCTTCCGGCTATGGCTACACCTTC
CDR3: CASRLLASGYGYTF

length: 14
D: NA
V: TRBV28
size: NA
J: TRBJ2-7
DNA: TGTGCCAGCAGCCAGCACAGGGATCCCTACGAGCAGTACTTC
CDR3: CASSQHRDPYEQYF

length: 18
D: TRBD2
V: TRBV11-2
size: NA
J: TRBJ2-1
DNA: TGTGCCAGCAGCTTACCTCTCAGGGCGGGGGAGATTTACAATGAGCAGTTCTTC
CDR3: CASSLPLRAGEIYNEQFF

length: 16
D: TRBD1
V: TRBV4-2
size: few
J: TRBJ1-2
DNA: TGTGCCAGCAGTGCCTCGTCAACAGGGGGCAACTATGGCTACACCTTC
CDR3: CASSASSTGGNYGYTF

length: 16
D: NA
V: TRBV27
size: once
J: TRBJ1-4
DNA: TGTGCCAGCAGTTCCGCAGGGCCCGGGGATTTAGGGGCACTGTTTTTT
CDR3: CASSSAGPGDLGALFF

length: 12
D: NA
V: TRBV30
size: NA
J: TRBJ2-3
DNA: TGTGCCTGGGGGGGGACCCCAGATACGCAGTATTTT
CDR3: CAWGGTPDTQYF

length: 15
D: NA
V: TRBV7-2
size: NA
J: TRBJ2-7
DNA: TGTGCCAGCAGCTTAGGTGGCAGCTCCTCCTACGAGCAGTACTTC
CDR3: CASSLGGSSSYEQYF

length: 15
D: NA
V: TRBV28
size: once
J: TRBJ2-2
DNA: TGTGCCAGCAGTTTTGTGACTAGGGACACCGGGGAGCTGTTTTTT
CDR3: CASSFVTRDTGELFF

length: 16
D: NA
V: TRBV9
size: few
J: TRBJ2-5
DNA: TGTGCCAGCAGCGTAGTTCCGGGAGAGCAGCAAGAGACCCAGTACTTC
CDR3: CASSVVPGEQQETQYF

length: 12
D: TRBD1
V: TRBV27
size: NA
J: TRBJ2-5
DNA: TGTGCCAGCAATGGGGCAGGGGGTTCCCAGTACTTC
CDR3: CASNGAGGSQYF

length: 15
D: NA
V: TRBV7-9
size: NA
J: TRBJ1-1
DNA: TGTGCCAGCAGCCGTGGGGGCAGTTGGACCACTGAAGCTTTCTTT
CDR3: CASSRGGSWTTEAFF

length: 15
D: NA
V: TRBV11-2
size: once
J: TRBJ1-6
DNA: TGTGCCAGCAGCTTATTGTTCCAGGGTAATTCACCCCTCCACTTT
CDR3: CASSLLFQGNSPLHF

length: 17
D: NA
V: TRBV5-4
size: NA
J: TRBJ2-2
DNA: TGTGCCAGCAGCTTGGTCGGGCTCCTGTCGAACACCGGGGAGCTGTTTTTT
CDR3: CASSLVGLLSNTGELFF

length: 13
D: NA
V: TRBV2
size: NA
J: TRBJ2-6
DNA: TGTGCCAAGGCTTCCTCTGGGGCCAACGTCCTGACTTTC
CDR3: CAKASSGANVLTF

length: 15
D: NA
V: TRBV19
size: NA
J: TRBJ1-5
DNA: TGTGCCAGTAGTATAGGTGGGAGGGCCAATGAGCCCCAGCATTTT
CDR3: CASSIGGRANEPQHF

length: 13
D: NA
V: TRBV14
size: NA
J: TRBJ2-7
DNA: TGTGCCAGCAGCCTAACCTACTCCTACGAGCAGTACTTC
CDR3: CASSLTYSYEQYF

length: 18
D: TRBD2
V: TRBV5-6
size: NA
J: TRBJ2-4
DNA: TGTGCCAGCAGCTTGGGCCCCGGGACTAGCGGGAGGTTGGACATTCAGTACTTC
CDR3: CASSLGPGTSGRLDIQYF

length: 12
D: NA
V: TRBV27
size: once
J: TRBJ1-4
DNA: TGTGCCAGCAGTCACCCGAATGAAAAACTGTTTTTT
CDR3: CASSHPNEKLFF

length: 13
D: NA
V: TRBV6-6
size: NA
J: TRBJ1-1
DNA: TGTGCCAGCAGTTACTCCGGGGGGACTGAAGCTTTCTTT
CDR3: CASSYSGGTEAFF

length: 14
D: NA
V: TRBV28
size: few
J: TRBJ2-3
DNA: TGTGCCAGCAGTTTAATCGCGTCGGGCGCTACGCAGTATTTT
CDR3: CASSLIASGATQYF